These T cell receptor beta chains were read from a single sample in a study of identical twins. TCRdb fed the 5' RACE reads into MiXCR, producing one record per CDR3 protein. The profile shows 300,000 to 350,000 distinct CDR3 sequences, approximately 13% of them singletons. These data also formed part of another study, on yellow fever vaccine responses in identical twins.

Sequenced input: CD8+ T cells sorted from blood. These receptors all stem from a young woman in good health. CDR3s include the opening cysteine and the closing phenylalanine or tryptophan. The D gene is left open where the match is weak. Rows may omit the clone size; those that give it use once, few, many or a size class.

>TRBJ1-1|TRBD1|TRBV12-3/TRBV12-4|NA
TGTGCAACCAGCAGGGGGGACACTGAAGCTTTCTTT
CATSRGDTEAFF
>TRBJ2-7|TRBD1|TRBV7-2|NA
TGTGCCAGCAGCTTAGAGGATAGGGGGCGCCGCGAGCAGTACTTC
CASSLEDRGRREQYF
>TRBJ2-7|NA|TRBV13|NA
TGTGCCAGCACCTCGGGCCAAGTGGGTGAGCAGTACTTC
CASTSGQVGEQYF
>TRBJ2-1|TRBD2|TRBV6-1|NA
TGTGCCAGCAACGAACTAGCGGGAGGGCCAGGTGAGCAGTTCTTC
CASNELAGGPGEQFF
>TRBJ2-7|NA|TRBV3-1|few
TGTGCCAGCAGCCAGTCCAGCGGAACGTCCTACGAGCAGTACTTC
CASSQSSGTSYEQYF
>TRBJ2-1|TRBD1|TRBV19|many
TGTGCCAGTAGTCCCTCGGGACAGGAGCAGTTCTTC
CASSPSGQEQFF
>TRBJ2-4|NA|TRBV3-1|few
TGTGCCAGCAGCCAGTATCAGGGGAACATTCAGTACTTC
CASSQYQGNIQYF
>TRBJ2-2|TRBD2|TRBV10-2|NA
TGCGCCAGCAGCCACCTACTAGCGGGATACACCGGGGAGCTGTTTTTT
CASSHLLAGYTGELFF
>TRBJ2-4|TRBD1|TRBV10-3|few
TGTGCCATCAGTGAGTCGATCGAAGCACAGGGGCAAGCCAAAAACATTCAGTACTTC
CAISESIEAQGQAKNIQYF
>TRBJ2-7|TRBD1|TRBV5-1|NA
TGCGCCAGCAGAGAGGGACAGGGGGCTTCCTACGAGCAGTACTTC
CASREGQGASYEQYF
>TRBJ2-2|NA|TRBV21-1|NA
TGTGCCAGCAGCAAAAGAGCAGGGTATCTCACCGGGGAGCTGTTTTTT
CASSKRAGYLTGELFF